This passage covers 8 T cell receptor beta chains from one sample sequenced in a study of Tregs in tolerant kidney transplant recipients. Assay used: immunoSEQ multiplex PCR; TCRdb lists only in-frame clones, some missing. The profile shows around 120,000 clones, around nine tenths of them singletons. The specimen sequenced was CD4+ T cells from blood. These receptors were taken from a human donor in good health.

The chain employs TRBV18 and TRBJ2-1; 7 nucleotides agree with TRBD2. The CDR3 length is 13 residues. The J segment lost 7 bases and the V segment lost 4 bases, leaving 4 bases of the junction unmatched. Germline loops: CDR1 KGHSH, CDR2 LQKENI. CDR3 coding DNA: TGTGCCAGCTCACTTGGGAGGGATAATGAGCAGTTCTTC. Protein sequence: CASSLGRDNEQFF.

The chain has TRBV6-6 and TRBJ1-1; D not certain. The germline V and J ends were trimmed by 8 bases and 2 bases, with 6 bases remaining between them. Germline V gene data show CDR1 as MNHNY and CDR2 as SVGAGI (reference sequence). The CDR3 contains 11 residues. For the CDR3, the DNA is TGTGCCAGCGCAGCTAACACTGAAGCTTTCTTT. Translating gives CASAANTEAFF.

This chain connects TRBV5-1 to TRBJ1-2, with D possibly matching TRBD1 (6 bases). With 3 bases removed from V and 2 bases from J, the gap between germline ends came to 11 bases. The CDR3 extends over 14 amino acids. CDR1 is SGHRS and CDR2 is YFSETQ in the germline V gene. This CDR3 is CASSSRQENYGYTF. The CDR3 DNA follows: TGCGCCAGCAGCTCCCGACAGGAGAACTATGGCTACACCTTC.

V usage is TRBV5-1 and J usage is TRBJ1-4; 8 positions match TRBD1. There are 17 residues in the CDR3. The trim removed 4 bases at V and 5 bases at J, leaving 13 bases unmatched. Germline CDR1 SGHRS, CDR2 YFSETQ. The CDR3 bases are TGCGCCAGCAGCCTCCACCTCGACAGGGGACTCAATGAAAAACTGTTTTTT. This gives the protein CASSLHLDRGLNEKLFF. The whole variable domain, filled in from reference TRBV5-1 and TRBJ1-4, reads KAGVTQTPRYLIKTRGQQVTLSCSPISGHRSVSWYQQTPGQGLQFLFEYFSETQRNKGNFPGRFSGRQFSNSRSEMNVSTLELGDSALYLCASSLHLDRGLNEKLFFGSGTQLSVL.

This clone was counted only a few times. The genes are TRBV9 and TRBJ1-4; tentative D call: TRBD1 (5 bases). V was shortened by 1 base and J by 10 bases, with 11 bases between the two germline ends. This CDR3 region has 13 residues. CDR1 is SGDLS, CDR2 YYNGEE, per germline. The CDR3 coding sequence is TGTGCCAGCAGCGTAACGACAGTAGGAAAACTGTTTTTT. Translating gives CASSVTTVGKLFF.

The J gene is TRBJ2-7, the V gene TRBV6-5; D possibly corresponds to TRBD2 (5 bases). Trimming pared 6 bases from V and 5 bases from J, leaving 11 bases between. The CDR3 is 12 residues long. CDR1 is MNHEY and CDR2 is SVGAGI in the germline V gene. The DNA for the CDR3 is TGTGCCAGCAGCCCAACGCGGGACGAGCAGTACTTC. Translated: CASSPTRDEQYF.

This clone has a single count. V gene TRBV7-8 combines with J gene TRBJ2-5; no firm D call. Trimming took off 6 bases at V and 11 bases at J, with 22 bases between the two ends. Germline-derived CDR1 and CDR2 are SGHVS and FQNEAQ. The CDR3 covers 14 residues. Written as DNA, the CDR3 is TGTGCCAGCAGACCCGGGCCCACAATGGGTGAGCAGTACTTC. Encoded protein: CASRPGPTMGEQYF.

The genes are TRBV15 and TRBJ1-5, with D unclear. Germline V gene sequence: CDR1 LNHNV, CDR2 YYDKDF (reference sequence). CDR3 length: 16 residues. Trimming took off 3 bases at V and 1 base at J, with 13 bases between the two ends. The CDR3 region has the DNA TGTGCCACCAGCAGGTCAGGAGGAACGAGCAATCAGCCCCAGCATTTT. Encoded protein: CATSRSGGTSNQPQHF.